This T cell receptor (beta chain) was sequenced for a study of T cells in Graves' hyperthyroidism and ophthalmopathy. RNA transcripts provided the source from which TCR beta CDR3 regions were amplified. RT-PCR in the first round (using the HTBI primer set) targeted the TCR CDR3. Using its own MiXCR run on the multiplex PCR reads, TCRdb lists one record per CDR3 protein. The profile shows hundreds of thousands of distinct CDR3 sequences, roughly 45% of them singletons. General study results and limits: A median about 7 months before onset, the model predicted ophthalmopathy. Within blood appeared most thyroid clonotypes that had expanded above 0.001. By a 13 V-J model, ophthalmopathy was set apart from stable hyperthyroidism.

Uncontrolled infection, other autoimmune disease, pregnancy or lactation led to exclusion. CDR1 is SNHLY, CDR2 FYNNEI, per germline. The CDR3 length is 13 residues. The V gene lost 3 bases and the J gene lost 5 bases, with 11 bases spanning the gap. Regarding this clonotype: Antigen specificity is unknown.

Material: peripheral blood or thyroid tissue (not recorded which). The sequence came from an adult man with Graves' disease, either hyperthyroidism or ophthalmopathy (not recorded which). The gene calls are TRBV2 and TRBJ2-7; D gene ambiguous. The CDR3 DNA reads as TGTGCCAGCAGTGACGGCAGTACAAACGAGCAGTACTTC. Residues: CASSDGSTNEQYF.